The TCR beta chain described here comes from a study of blood T cell repertoires in COVID-19. The overall study: COVID-19 samples collected from the United States, Italy and Spain covered acute and convalescent phases. PBMCs, B-cell-depleted T cells, or T cells provided the cDNA or gDNA that made up the material.

Authors' data handling: Quantification of nucleated cells was approximated via reference gene primer amplification. Sequencing was performed with immunoSEQ multiplex PCR; in TCRdb, only in-frame clones are kept and a portion is missing. V and J calls and clone size are copied from that table; D and trimming were computed from the DNA. The data hold around 30,000 clones, with roughly 73% observed a single time. The germline V gene has CDR1 SNHLY and CDR2 FYNNEI. The CDR3 has 15 amino acids. The germline V and J ends were trimmed by 7 bases and 0 bases, with 16 bases remaining between them. The sequenced sample was peripheral blood. The clonotype was recovered from a woman between 65 and 79 years old with active or convalescent COVID-19. The chain links TRBV2 to TRBJ2-7, with D possibly matching TRBD1 (6 bases). CDR3 nucleotide sequence: TGTGCCAGCAATACGGGGTCAGGGGTCTCCTACGAGCAGTACTTC. This gives the protein CASNTGSGVSYEQYF.